One sample yielded the 19 T cell receptor beta chains listed below, sequenced in a study of cytomegalovirus exposure and HLA in healthy donors. Using immunoSEQ multiplex PCR, the repertoire was profiled, and TCRdb retains in-frame clones only, with some absent. In the table there are fewer than 400,000 clones, around 90% of which are singletons. Material for sequencing was PBMCs. The receptors shown here come from a man aged 30-40 years in good health and CMV-seronegative.

This sequence joins TRBV7-2 and TRBJ2-1, with 9 bases matching TRBD2. The CDR3 has 17 amino acids. Germline trimming cut 3 bases from V and 4 bases from J; bases unmatched to any gene: 10. Germline V gene lookup returns CDR1 SGHTA and CDR2 FQGNSA. CDR3 amino acids: CASSFITSGGRYNEQFF. Written as DNA, the CDR3 is TGTGCCAGCAGCTTCATTACCAGCGGGGGGAGGTACAATGAGCAGTTCTTC.

V is TRBV4-2 and J is TRBJ1-3, with D hard to call. Germline CDR1 reads LGHNA; CDR2 reads YNFKEQ. There are 16 residues in the CDR3. The germline V and J ends were trimmed by 0 bases and 2 bases, with 11 bases remaining between them. The CDR3 nucleotides read TGTGCCAGCAGCCAAGAGGGGAGGGCCCCTGGAAACACCATATATTTT. It yields the protein CASSQEGRAPGNTIYF.

The genes are TRBV18 and TRBJ2-5; 7 positions match TRBD1. Germline V CDR1 and CDR2: KGHSH, LQKENI. J was trimmed by 4 bases and V by 1 base; bases with no gene match: 3. The CDR3 is 14 residues long. The CDR3 nucleotides are TGTGCCAGCTCACCACAACAGGGGTCAGAGACCCAGTACTTC. Translating gives CASSPQQGSETQYF. Using reference TRBV18 and TRBJ2-5 for the parts outside the CDR3, the full variable domain is NAGVMQNPRHLVRRRGQEARLRCSPMKGHSHVYWYRQLPEEGLKFMVYLQKENIIDESGMPKERFSAEFPKEGPSILRIQQVVRGDSAAYFCASSPQQGSETQYFGPGTRLLVL.

This clone was observed a handful of times. This chain connects TRBV28 to TRBJ2-7, with TRBD1 matching 9 bases. The CDR3 loop spans 14 amino acids. With 8 bases clipped from V and 5 bases from J, the junction kept 10 bases outside the gene matches. Germline V gene lookup returns CDR1 MDHEN and CDR2 SYDVKM. The CDR3 DNA reads as TGTGCCAGCCGGCCCCGGGACAGGGTACACGAGCAGTACTTC. This gives the protein CASRPRDRVHEQYF.

As DNA, the CDR3 is TGCGCCAGCAGTGTTAGCAAACCGGGACAGGGGGGCTACACTGAAGCTTTCTTT. It yields the protein CASSVSKPGQGGYTEAFF. The V gene is TRBV10-1, the J gene TRBJ1-1, with 11 bases fitting TRBD1. The CDR3 runs 18 residues. The V and J ends lost 4 bases and 3 bases, in that order; junction bases with no gene match: 13. Germline-derived CDR1 and CDR2 are WNHNN and SYGVQD (reference sequence).

In this sample, this clone turned up a few times. The J gene is TRBJ2-3, the V gene TRBV29-1; the match to TRBD2 covers 7 bases. The length of the CDR3 is 15 residues. CDR1 is SQVTM and CDR2 is ANQGSEA in the germline V gene. Trimming cost V 2 bases and J 3 bases; bases outside gene matches: 8. In DNA form, the CDR3 reads TGCAGCGTTGAAAGGACGGGGGGTGGGACAGATACGCAGTATTTT. Its translation: CSVERTGGGTDTQYF.

The rearrangement links TRBV18 to TRBJ2-1, with D maybe TRBD1 (5 bases). The CDR3 covers 12 residues. Trimming removed 6 bases from V and 6 bases from J, with 9 bases in between. CDR1 KGHSH and CDR2 LQKENI come from the germline V gene. In DNA form, the CDR3 reads TGTGCCAGCTCTTTAAGGGGCAATGAGCAGTTCTTC. This sequence encodes CASSLRGNEQFF.

The gene calls are TRBV7-9 and TRBJ2-6; no reliable D call. From germline, CDR1 is SEHNR and CDR2 FQNEAQ (reference sequence). The CDR3 sequence is 14 residues long. The V gene lost 8 bases and the J gene lost 0 bases, with 8 bases spanning the gap. The CDR3 bases are TGTGCCAGCTACGGGTTCTCTGGGGCCAACGTCCTGACTTTC. As protein: CASYGFSGANVLTF.

This clone has more than one count but fewer than ten. V and J are TRBV7-9 and TRBJ2-7, with unresolved D. Between the trimmed V and J ends, which lost 4 bases and 3 bases, there was a span of 4 bases. The CDR3 extends over 11 amino acids. CDR1 is SEHNR, CDR2 FQNEAQ, per germline (reference sequence). The CDR3 bases are TGTGCCAGCAGCTCTCGCTACGAGCAGTACTTC. Its protein product is CASSSRYEQYF. Combining the CDR3 with reference TRBV7-9 and TRBJ2-7 gives the whole variable domain DTGVSQNPRHKITKRGQNVTFRCDPISEHNRLYWYRQTLGQGPEFLTYFQNEAQLEKSRLLSDRFSAERPKGSFSTLEIQRTEQGDSAMYLCASSSRYEQYFGPGTRLTVT.

The CDR3 sequence: CASSPRSGTPNTEAFF. CDR3 bases: TGTGCCAGCTCACCCCGGTCCGGGACACCGAACACTGAAGCTTTCTTT. This chain joins TRBV18 and TRBJ1-1; TRBD1 is a possible D gene (6 bases). The CDR3 length is 16 residues. V lost 3 bases, J lost 1 base, and 15 bases lay in between. The V gene's germline CDR1 is KGHSH and CDR2 LQKENI.

CDR3: CSATGTLGETQYF. In DNA, the CDR3 is TGCAGCGCGACAGGGACCTTGGGGGAGACCCAGTACTTC. The genes are TRBV29-1 and TRBJ2-5, with 7 bases matching TRBD1. The J segment lost 5 bases and the V segment lost 7 bases, leaving 10 bases of the junction unmatched. Germline assignment: CDR1 SQVTM and CDR2 ANQGSEA. The CDR3 runs to 13 residues.

This chain links TRBV19 with TRBJ2-7; 10 bases agree with TRBD1. This CDR3 comprises 14 residues. Germline CDR1 and CDR2: LNHDA and SQIVND (reference sequence). V shed 10 bases and J 0 bases; nucleotides not matched to a gene: 6. CDR3 protein: CATGDRGHSYEQYF. The CDR3 region has the DNA TGTGCCACTGGGGACAGGGGCCACTCCTACGAGCAGTACTTC.

The chain recombines TRBV6-1 with TRBJ1-3; tentatively, D is TRBD1 (6 bases). V was shortened by 2 bases and J by 2 bases, with 10 bases between the two germline ends. This CDR3 comprises 15 residues. The germline CDR1 and CDR2 sequences are MNHNS and SASEGT. CDR3 DNA: TGTGCCAGCAGTGAACAAGAGGGGGCTGGAAACACCATATATTTT. This translates into CASSEQEGAGNTIYF.

The chain recombines TRBV11-2 with TRBJ2-3; TRBD2 aligns across 9 bases. This CDR3 spans 15 amino acids. CDR1 is SGHAT and CDR2 is FQNNGV in the germline V gene. The J segment lost 2 bases and the V segment lost 5 bases, leaving 5 bases of the junction unmatched. The CDR3 nucleotides read TGTGCCAGCAGCCCCCAGCGGGGGGCCACAGATACGCAGTATTTT. Protein: CASSPQRGATDTQYF.

This clone was found once. This chain joins TRBV4-1 and TRBJ2-6; maybe TRBD1 (5 bases). Trimming removed 4 bases at V and 0 bases at J, with 7 bases between. This CDR3 comprises 15 residues. Germline loops: CDR1 MGHRA, CDR2 YSYEKL. The CDR3 loop is CASSLTGSGANVLTF. The CDR3 region has the DNA TGCGCCAGCAGCCTTACAGGCTCTGGGGCCAACGTCCTGACTTTC.

The rearrangement uses TRBV11-2 and TRBJ1-2, with D possibly TRBD1 on 6 matching bases. CDR3 length equals 14 residues. Germline V gene data show CDR1 as SGHAT and CDR2 as FQNNGV. V dropped 5 bases and J dropped 3 bases, with 13 bases sitting between them. CDR3 protein: CASSPEQGYYGYTF. In DNA form, the CDR3 reads TGTGCCAGCAGCCCCGAACAGGGATACTATGGCTACACCTTC.

The chain joins TRBV27 to TRBJ2-7; D might be TRBD1 (6 bases). The V and J ends lost 2 bases and 4 bases respectively, with 15 bases between them. CDR1 is MNHEY and CDR2 is SMNVEV in the germline V gene (reference sequence). This CDR3 has 15 residues. For the CDR3, the DNA is TGTGCCAGCAGTTTACAGGGGTCCCGGTATTACGAGCAGTACTTC. Its translation is CASSLQGSRYYEQYF.

The chain has TRBV5-8 and TRBJ2-7; unclear D gene. This CDR3 region has 15 residues. Looked up from germline, CDR1 is SGHTS and CDR2 is YDEGEE. Trimming left V 4 bases short and J 6 bases short, with 20 bases between. The CDR3 DNA reads as TGTGCCAGCAGCGCCTTGATTATAGCCACTTCCGAGCAGTACTTC. It yields the protein CASSALIIATSEQYF.

The table lists this clone with a count of one. The genes are TRBV7-6 and TRBJ2-1; 13 bases are shared with TRBD2. The CDR3 length is 15 residues. The V segment lost 5 bases and the J segment 8 bases; nucleotides outside the gene matches: 6. The V gene's germline CDR1 is SGHVS and CDR2 FNYEAQ. The CDR3 loop is CASSPGLAGSDEQFF. DNA for the CDR3: TGTGCCAGCAGCCCGGGACTAGCGGGGTCCGATGAGCAGTTCTTC.